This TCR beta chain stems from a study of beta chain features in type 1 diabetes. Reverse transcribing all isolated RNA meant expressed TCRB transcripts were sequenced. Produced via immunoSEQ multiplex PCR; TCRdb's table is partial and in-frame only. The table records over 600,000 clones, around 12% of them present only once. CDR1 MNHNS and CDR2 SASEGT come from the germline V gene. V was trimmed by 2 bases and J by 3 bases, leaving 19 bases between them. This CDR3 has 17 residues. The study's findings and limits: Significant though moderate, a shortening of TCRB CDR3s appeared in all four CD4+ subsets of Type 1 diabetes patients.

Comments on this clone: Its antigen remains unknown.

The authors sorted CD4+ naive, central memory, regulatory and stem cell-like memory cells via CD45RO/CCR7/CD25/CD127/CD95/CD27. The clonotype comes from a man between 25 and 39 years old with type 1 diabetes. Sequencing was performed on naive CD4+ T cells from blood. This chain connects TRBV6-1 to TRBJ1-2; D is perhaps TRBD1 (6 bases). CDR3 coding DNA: TGTGCCAGCAGTGAATTCGTTTCCCCAGGGGAGGACTATGGCTACACCTTC. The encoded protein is CASSEFVSPGEDYGYTF.